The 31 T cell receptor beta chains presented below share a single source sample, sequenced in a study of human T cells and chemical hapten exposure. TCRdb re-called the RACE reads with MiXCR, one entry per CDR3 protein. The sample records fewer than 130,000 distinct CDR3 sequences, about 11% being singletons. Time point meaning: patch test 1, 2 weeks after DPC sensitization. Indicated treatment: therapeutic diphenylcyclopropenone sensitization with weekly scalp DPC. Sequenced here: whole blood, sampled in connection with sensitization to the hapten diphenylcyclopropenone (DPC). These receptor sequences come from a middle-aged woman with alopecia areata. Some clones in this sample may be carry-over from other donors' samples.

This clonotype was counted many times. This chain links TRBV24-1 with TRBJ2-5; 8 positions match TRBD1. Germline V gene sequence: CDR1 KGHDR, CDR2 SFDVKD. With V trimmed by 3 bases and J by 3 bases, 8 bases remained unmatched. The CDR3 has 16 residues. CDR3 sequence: CATSDQKTGAKETQYF. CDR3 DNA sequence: TGTGCCACCAGTGATCAGAAGACAGGGGCCAAAGAGACCCAGTACTTC.

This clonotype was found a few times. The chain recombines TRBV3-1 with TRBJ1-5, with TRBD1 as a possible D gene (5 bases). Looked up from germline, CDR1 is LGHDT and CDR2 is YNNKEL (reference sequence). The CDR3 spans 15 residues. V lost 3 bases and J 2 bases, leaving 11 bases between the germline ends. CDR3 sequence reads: CASSHGQGGNQPQHF. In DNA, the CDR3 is TGTGCCAGCAGCCATGGCCAGGGAGGCAATCAGCCCCAGCATTTT.

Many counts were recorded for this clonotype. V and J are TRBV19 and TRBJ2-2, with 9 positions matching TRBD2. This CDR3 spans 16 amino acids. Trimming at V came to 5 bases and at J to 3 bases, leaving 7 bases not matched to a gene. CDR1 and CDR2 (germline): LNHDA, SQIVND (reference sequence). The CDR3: CASSPQSSGDTGELFF. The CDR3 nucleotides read TGTGCCAGTAGTCCCCAATCTAGCGGGGACACCGGGGAGCTGTTTTTT.

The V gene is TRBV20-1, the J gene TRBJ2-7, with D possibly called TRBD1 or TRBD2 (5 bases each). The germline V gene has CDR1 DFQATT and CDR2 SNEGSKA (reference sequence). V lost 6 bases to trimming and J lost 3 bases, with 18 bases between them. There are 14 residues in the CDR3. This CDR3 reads CSAQTRGMGYEQYF. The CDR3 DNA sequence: TGCAGTGCCCAAACTAGGGGTATGGGCTACGAGCAGTACTTC.

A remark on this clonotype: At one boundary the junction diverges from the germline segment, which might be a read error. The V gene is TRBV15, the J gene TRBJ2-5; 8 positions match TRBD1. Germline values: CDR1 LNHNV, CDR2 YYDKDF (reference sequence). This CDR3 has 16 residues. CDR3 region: CVTSRGDRGKKETQYF. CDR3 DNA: TGTGTCACCAGCAGGGGCGACAGGGGTAAAAAAGAGACCCAGTACTTC.

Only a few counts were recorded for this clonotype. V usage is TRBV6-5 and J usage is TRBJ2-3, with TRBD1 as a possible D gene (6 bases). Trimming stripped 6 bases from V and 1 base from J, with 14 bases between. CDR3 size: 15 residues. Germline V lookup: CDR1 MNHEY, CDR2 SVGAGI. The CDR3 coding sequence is TGTGCCAGCAGATCTGGTTCAGGGGGCACAGATACGCAGTATTTT. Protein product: CASRSGSGGTDTQYF.

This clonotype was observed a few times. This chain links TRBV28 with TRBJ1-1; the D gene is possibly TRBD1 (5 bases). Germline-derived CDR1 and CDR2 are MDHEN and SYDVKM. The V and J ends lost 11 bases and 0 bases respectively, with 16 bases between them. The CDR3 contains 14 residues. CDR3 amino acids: CAGASLNLNTEAFF. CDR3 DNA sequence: TGTGCCGGGGCGTCCCTCAACCTGAACACTGAAGCTTTCTTT. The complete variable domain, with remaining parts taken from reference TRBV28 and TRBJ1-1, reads DVKVTQSSRYLVKRTGEKVFLECVQDMDHENMFWYRQDPGLGLRLIYFSYDVKMKEKGDIPEGYSVSREKKERFSLILESASTNQTSMYLCAGASLNLNTEAFFGQGTRLTVV.

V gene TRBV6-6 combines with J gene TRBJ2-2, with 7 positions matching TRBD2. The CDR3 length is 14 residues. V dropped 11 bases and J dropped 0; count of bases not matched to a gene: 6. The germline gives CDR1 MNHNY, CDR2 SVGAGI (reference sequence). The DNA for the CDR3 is TGTGCCGGGGGGGGACGGCCGAACACCGGGGAGCTGTTTTTT. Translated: CAGGGRPNTGELFF.

The DNA for the CDR3 is TGCAGTGCTAGAGTTGTAATGGGACAGGGATACACAGATACGCAGTATTTT. Residues: CSARVVMGQGYTDTQYF. This chain uses TRBV20-1 with TRBJ2-3, with 9 bases fitting TRBD1. Trimming cost V 1 base and J 2 bases; bases outside gene matches: 10. The CDR3 sequence is 17 residues long. Germline V CDR1 and CDR2: DFQATT, SNEGSKA (reference sequence).

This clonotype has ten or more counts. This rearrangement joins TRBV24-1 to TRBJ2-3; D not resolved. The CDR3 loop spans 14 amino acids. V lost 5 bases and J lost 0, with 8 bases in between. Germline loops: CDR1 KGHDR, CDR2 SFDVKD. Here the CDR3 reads CATSGRLSTDTQYF. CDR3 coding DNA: TGTGCCACCAGTGGCCGACTTAGCACAGATACGCAGTATTTT.

The DNA for the CDR3 is TGTGCCAGCAGCCCGCGCCCGATTACGCAGTATTTT. Amino acid sequence: CASSPRPITQYF. The rearrangement links TRBV7-3 to TRBJ2-3, with D uncertain. There are 12 residues in the CDR3. The germline gives CDR1 SGHTA, CDR2 FQGTGA. Trimming shortened V by 5 bases and J by 8 bases, and 11 bases separated the two germline ends.

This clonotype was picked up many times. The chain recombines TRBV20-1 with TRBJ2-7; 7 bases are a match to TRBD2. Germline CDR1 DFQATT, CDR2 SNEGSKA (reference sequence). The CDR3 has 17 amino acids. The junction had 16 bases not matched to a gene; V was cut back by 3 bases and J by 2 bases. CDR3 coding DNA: TGCAGTGCTAGGGATGATCGCGGGAGTGTACGTGCCTACGAGCAGTACTTC. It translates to CSARDDRGSVRAYEQYF.

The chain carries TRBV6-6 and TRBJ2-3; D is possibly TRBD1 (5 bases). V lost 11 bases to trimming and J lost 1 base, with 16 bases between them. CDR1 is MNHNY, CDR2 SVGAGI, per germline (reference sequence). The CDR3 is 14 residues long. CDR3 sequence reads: CAAAKGHGTDTQYF. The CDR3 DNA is TGTGCCGCCGCAAAGGGGCACGGCACAGATACGCAGTATTTT.

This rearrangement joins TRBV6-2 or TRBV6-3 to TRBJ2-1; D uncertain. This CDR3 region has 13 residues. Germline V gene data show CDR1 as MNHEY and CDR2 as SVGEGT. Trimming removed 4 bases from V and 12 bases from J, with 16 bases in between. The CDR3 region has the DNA TGTGCCAGCAGTTTCCGGACGGTAGTATGGCAGTTCTTC. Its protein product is CASSFRTVVWQFF.

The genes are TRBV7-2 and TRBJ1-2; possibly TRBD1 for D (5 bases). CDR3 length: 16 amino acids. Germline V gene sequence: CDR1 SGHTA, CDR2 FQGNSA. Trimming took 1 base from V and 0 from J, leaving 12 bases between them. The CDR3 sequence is CASSLVWGRANYGYTF. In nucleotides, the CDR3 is TGTGCCAGCAGCTTAGTGTGGGGGAGAGCTAACTATGGCTACACCTTC. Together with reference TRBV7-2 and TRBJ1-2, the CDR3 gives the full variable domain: GAGVSQSPSNKVTEKGKDVELRCDPISGHTALYWYRQSLGQGLEFLIYFQGNSAPDKSGLPSDRFSAERTGGSVSTLTIQRTQQEDSAVYLCASSLVWGRANYGYTFGSGTRLTVV.

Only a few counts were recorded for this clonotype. The CDR3 spells CASRPTGEKLFF. For the CDR3, the DNA is TGTGCCAGCAGGCCGACAGGGGAAAAACTGTTTTTT. This chain connects TRBV6-1 to TRBJ1-4; 7 nucleotides match TRBD1. CDR3 size: 12 residues. CDR1 MNHNS and CDR2 SASEGT come from the germline V gene. Trimming took 6 bases from V and 8 from J; bases not matched to a gene: 3.

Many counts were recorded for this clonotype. This CDR3 is CAWSPEYGITDTQYF. The DNA for the CDR3 is TGTGCCTGGAGTCCAGAATACGGGATCACAGATACGCAGTATTTT. The chain employs TRBV30 and TRBJ2-3; TRBD2 might be the D (5 bases). Trimming pared 2 bases from V and 2 bases from J, leaving 14 bases between. This CDR3 has 15 residues. CDR1 is GTSNPN and CDR2 is SVGIG in the germline V gene (reference sequence).

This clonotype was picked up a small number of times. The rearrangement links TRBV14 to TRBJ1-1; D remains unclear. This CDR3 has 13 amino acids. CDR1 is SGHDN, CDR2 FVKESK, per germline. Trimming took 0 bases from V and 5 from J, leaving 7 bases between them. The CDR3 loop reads CASSQELGTEAFF. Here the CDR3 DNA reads TGTGCCAGCAGCCAAGAGCTGGGTACTGAAGCTTTCTTT.

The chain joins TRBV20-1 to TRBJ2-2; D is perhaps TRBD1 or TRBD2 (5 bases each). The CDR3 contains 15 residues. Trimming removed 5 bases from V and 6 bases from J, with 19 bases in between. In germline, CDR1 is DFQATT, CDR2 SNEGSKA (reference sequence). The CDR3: CSAPPEGLGSGELFF. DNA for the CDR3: TGCAGTGCTCCTCCTGAGGGGCTTGGGTCCGGGGAGCTGTTTTTT.

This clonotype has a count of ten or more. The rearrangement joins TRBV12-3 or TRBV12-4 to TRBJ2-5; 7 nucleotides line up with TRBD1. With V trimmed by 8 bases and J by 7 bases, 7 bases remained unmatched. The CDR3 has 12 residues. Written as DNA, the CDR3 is TGTGCCAGCCGAGGGGGCGGTTTGACCCAGTACTTC. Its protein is CASRGGGLTQYF.

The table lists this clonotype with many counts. Here the CDR3 reads CASSAGASGRETQYF. Written as DNA, the CDR3 is TGTGCCAGCAGCGCAGGCGCTAGCGGGCGGGAGACCCAGTACTTC. The V gene is TRBV5-4, the J gene TRBJ2-5, with 8 nucleotides matching TRBD2. This CDR3 has 15 amino acids. CDR1 and CDR2 (germline): SGHNT, YYREEE (reference sequence). V lost 4 bases to trimming and J lost 5 bases; unmatched junction nucleotides: 10.

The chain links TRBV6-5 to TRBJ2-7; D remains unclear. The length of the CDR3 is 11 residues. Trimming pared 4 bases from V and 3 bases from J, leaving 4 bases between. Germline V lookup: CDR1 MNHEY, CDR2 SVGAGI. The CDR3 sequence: CASSFRYEQYF. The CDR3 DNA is TGTGCCAGCAGTTTTCGCTACGAGCAGTACTTC.

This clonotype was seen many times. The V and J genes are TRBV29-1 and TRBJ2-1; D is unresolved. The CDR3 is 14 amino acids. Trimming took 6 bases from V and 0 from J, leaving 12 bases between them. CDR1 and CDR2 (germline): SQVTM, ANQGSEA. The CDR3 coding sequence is TGCAGCGTCCTCCCTACCCACTCCTACAATGAGCAGTTCTTC. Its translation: CSVLPTHSYNEQFF.

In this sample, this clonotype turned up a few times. This chain's CDR3 is CASSLGGDSTDTQYF. In nucleotides, the CDR3 is TGTGCCAGCAGCTTAGGCGGGGATTCCACAGATACGCAGTATTTT. The chain links TRBV7-3 to TRBJ2-3; D perhaps matches TRBD2 (6 bases). Germline V lookup: CDR1 SGHTA, CDR2 FQGTGA. The V and J ends lost 2 bases and 2 bases respectively, with 11 bases between them. The CDR3 is 15 residues long.

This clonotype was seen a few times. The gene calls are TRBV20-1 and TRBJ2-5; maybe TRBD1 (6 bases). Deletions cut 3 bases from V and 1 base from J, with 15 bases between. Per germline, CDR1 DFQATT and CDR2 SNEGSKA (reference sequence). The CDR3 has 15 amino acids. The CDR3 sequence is CSASDLGASQETQYF. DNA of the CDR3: TGCAGTGCTAGTGATCTGGGGGCAAGCCAAGAGACCCAGTACTTC.

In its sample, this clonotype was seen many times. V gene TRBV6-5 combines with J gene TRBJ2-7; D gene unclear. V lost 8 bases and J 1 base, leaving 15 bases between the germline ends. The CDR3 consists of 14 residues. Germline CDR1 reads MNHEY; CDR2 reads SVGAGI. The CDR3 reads CASQYRVFSYEQYF. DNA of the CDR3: TGTGCCAGCCAATACCGGGTTTTTTCCTACGAGCAGTACTTC.

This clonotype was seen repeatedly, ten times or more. The CDR3 DNA sequence: TGTGCCAGCAGCCTACTAGGGGGCCAAGAGACCCAGTACTTC. Amino acid sequence: CASSLLGGQETQYF. This chain connects TRBV7-2 to TRBJ2-5; possibly TRBD1 for D (6 bases). The CDR3 loop spans 14 amino acids. Germline CDR1 reads SGHTA; CDR2 reads FQGNSA. Trimming shortened V by 5 bases and J by 1 base, and 11 bases separated the two germline ends.

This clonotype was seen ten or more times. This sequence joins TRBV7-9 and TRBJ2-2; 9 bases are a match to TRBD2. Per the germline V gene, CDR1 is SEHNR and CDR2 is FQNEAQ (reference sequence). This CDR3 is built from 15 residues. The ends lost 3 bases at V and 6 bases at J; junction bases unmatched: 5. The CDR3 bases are TGTGCCAGCAGCTTCGGGACTAGCTTAGCCGGGGAGCTGTTTTTT. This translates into CASSFGTSLAGELFF.

CDR3 sequence (DNA): TGTGCCAGCAGCCAAGAGGGTAGCGGGAGGGCAGATACGCAGTATTTT. This gives the protein CASSQEGSGRADTQYF. This chain uses TRBV4-2 with TRBJ2-3; TRBD2 matches at 11 bases. With 0 bases clipped from V and 4 bases from J, the junction kept 3 bases outside the gene matches. The CDR3 totals 16 residues. In germline, CDR1 is LGHNA, CDR2 YNFKEQ.

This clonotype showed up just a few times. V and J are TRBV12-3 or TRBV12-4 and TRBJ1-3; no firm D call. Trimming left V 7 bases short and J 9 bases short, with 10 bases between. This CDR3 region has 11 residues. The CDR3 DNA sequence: TGTGCCAGCACCCATGGTGGCACCATATATTTT. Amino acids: CASTHGGTIYF.

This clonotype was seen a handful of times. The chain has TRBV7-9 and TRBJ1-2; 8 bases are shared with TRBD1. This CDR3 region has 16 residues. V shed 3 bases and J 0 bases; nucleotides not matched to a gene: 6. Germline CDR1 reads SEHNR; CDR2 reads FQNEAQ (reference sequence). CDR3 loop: CASSFRQGIANYGYTF. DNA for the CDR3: TGTGCCAGCAGCTTCCGACAGGGGATTGCTAACTATGGCTACACCTTC.